This TCR beta chain appears in the sequencing data of a study of cytomegalovirus exposure and HLA in healthy donors. Germline CDR1 and CDR2: SGHRS and YFSETQ. The CDR3 length is 15 residues. Between the trimmed V and J ends, which lost 4 bases and 0 bases, there was a span of 14 bases. Primers included in the PCR were 60 Vbeta and 13 Jbeta primers. Original processing methods: In a later analysis, tens of millions of unique TCR beta chains included roughly 11 million shared by two or more donors. The assay was immunoSEQ multiplex PCR, and TCRdb's table has in-frame clones only and misses some. Clone size and V and J calls were adopted from that table, with D and trimming inferred from the DNA. Recorded for this sample: around 190,000 clones.

The chain joins TRBV5-1 to TRBJ2-7; tentatively, D is TRBD1 (6 bases). The source is a woman aged 25 to 45 in good health and CMV-seropositive. The sequenced sample consisted of PBMCs. In DNA form, the CDR3 reads TGCGCCAGCAGCGCCGGAAGGGGGAGCTCCTACGAGCAGTACTTC. This gives the protein CASSAGRGSSYEQYF.